Listed below are T cell receptor beta chains from one sample, sequenced in a study of shared clonotypes between healthy human individuals. Repertoires were generated with immunoSEQ multiplex PCR, while TCRdb's copy carries only in-frame clones and drops some. The profile shows nearly 600,000 clones, 95% to 96% of them singletons. The sequenced sample consisted of naive CD8+ T cells sorted from blood. The receptors were sampled from a woman between 25 and 40 years old in good health. CDR3s include the opening cysteine and the closing phenylalanine or tryptophan. Each record gives: V gene, CDR3 protein.

v_call: TRBV15; cdr3_aa: CATSSRFPGPTWGYTF
v_call: TRBV27; cdr3_aa: CASTPGGSYEQYF
v_call: TRBV5-1; cdr3_aa: CASSFRQGSNTEAFF
v_call: TRBV2; cdr3_aa: CASDPGLSSYEQYF
v_call: TRBV29-1; cdr3_aa: CSATHRGPMSYEQYF
v_call: TRBV7-9; cdr3_aa: CASSLGGDEQYF
v_call: TRBV10-3; cdr3_aa: CAISEGGPSTEAFF
v_call: TRBV9; cdr3_aa: CASSVGGSASSYNEQFF
v_call: TRBV13; cdr3_aa: CASSLGWDPSSGANVLTF
v_call: TRBV7-9; cdr3_aa: CASSLVTGGNTEAFF
v_call: TRBV6-1; cdr3_aa: CASSRGSYEQYF
v_call: TRBV30; cdr3_aa: CAWSVGQGAGEQYF
v_call: TRBV28; cdr3_aa: CASSLQGPGLGYTF
v_call: TRBV7-9; cdr3_aa: CASSPPRSGRYEQYF
v_call: TRBV11-2; cdr3_aa: CASSRNRGFTYEQYF
v_call: TRBV14; cdr3_aa: CASSQLVDTDTQYF
v_call: TRBV19; cdr3_aa: CASSIGQNTEAFF
v_call: TRBV5-4; cdr3_aa: CASSSPDRGLEKLFF
v_call: TRBV27; cdr3_aa: CASSILQGDTEAFF
v_call: TRBV14; cdr3_aa: CASSQGLSAAGEQYF
v_call: TRBV11-2; cdr3_aa: CASSLGNYYGYTF
v_call: TRBV29-1; cdr3_aa: CSVRDRQSSYNEQFF
v_call: TRBV5-8; cdr3_aa: CASSGGTYEQYF
v_call: TRBV10-2; cdr3_aa: CASSGSGGYEQYF
v_call: TRBV11-2; cdr3_aa: CASSLAGNEQFF
v_call: TRBV6-4; cdr3_aa: CASSELAGGTYEQYF
v_call: TRBV4-1; cdr3_aa: CASSQGRQGLAYEQYF
v_call: TRBV11-2; cdr3_aa: CASSHRDGNEKLFF
v_call: TRBV14; cdr3_aa: CASSQDGWGPTGELFF
v_call: TRBV28; cdr3_aa: CASSPGERVETQYF
v_call: TRBV19; cdr3_aa: CASSPTSGRTDTQYF
v_call: TRBV6-5; cdr3_aa: CASSSSPPNEQFF
v_call: TRBV2; cdr3_aa: CASSEVAGGPYNEQFF
v_call: TRBV4-1; cdr3_aa: CASSQTPSSGNTIYF
v_call: TRBV29-1; cdr3_aa: CSVPPGDTEAFF
v_call: TRBV28; cdr3_aa: CASSTSSYEQYF
v_call: TRBV5-1; cdr3_aa: CASSLKVVGTEAFF
v_call: TRBV27; cdr3_aa: CASSSQGGGMEQYF
v_call: TRBV2; cdr3_aa: CASSEWGGPTYEQYF
v_call: TRBV4-2; cdr3_aa: CASSQETALSYEQYF
v_call: TRBV29-1; cdr3_aa: CSVARLVAVDEQFF
v_call: TRBV14; cdr3_aa: CASSHFGAEQFF
v_call: TRBV13; cdr3_aa: CASSTIGQGGTQYF
v_call: TRBV19; cdr3_aa: CASSMMNSNQPQHF
v_call: TRBV29-1; cdr3_aa: CSVVGRSDEQFF
v_call: TRBV9; cdr3_aa: CASSAPGGEDTGELFF
v_call: TRBV7-9; cdr3_aa: CASSSGLSYEQYF
v_call: TRBV10-2; cdr3_aa: CASGDRFLDEQYF
v_call: TRBV7-9; cdr3_aa: CASSSYQGPGEAFF
v_call: TRBV5-6; cdr3_aa: CASSLLRQGYYTEAFF
v_call: TRBV9; cdr3_aa: CASSAGTSGMDGELFF
v_call: TRBV27; cdr3_aa: CASSRLWGNDEQYF
v_call: TRBV28; cdr3_aa: CASSATGDLYEKLFF
v_call: TRBV5-1; cdr3_aa: CASSLDSLSPNEQFF
v_call: TRBV27; cdr3_aa: CASSLWGNNEQFF
v_call: TRBV9; cdr3_aa: CASSLTSGSYEQYF
v_call: TRBV29-1; cdr3_aa: CSVVSGANVLTF
v_call: TRBV4-1; cdr3_aa: CASSQALAGEDNEQFF